This T cell receptor beta chain was found in a study of T cell responses to AZD1222 COVID-19 vaccine. Study results and caveats: Spike-specific TCR depth and breadth grew after two AZD1222 doses. Just six people given AZD1222 tested seropositive at baseline. Only after the peak T cell response were repertoires sampled.

Trimming took 6 bases from V and 4 from J, leaving 12 bases between them. The CDR3 is 13 residues long. About this clone itself: The antigen remains unidentified.

TCRdb keeps only in-frame clones here, not all; method: immunoSEQ multiplex PCR. The sample holds under 150,000 clones, roughly 92% seen once. This chain joins TRBV12-3 or TRBV12-4 and TRBJ1-2, with a weak D call TRBD1 (6 bases). The sequence derives from an adult who received the AZD1222 COVID-19 vaccine. The sequences come from peripheral blood, collected 28 days after the second AZD1222 dose. The CDR3 coding sequence is TGTGCCAGCAGACCGACAGGAGGCTATGGCTACACCTTC. This translates into CASRPTGGYGYTF.